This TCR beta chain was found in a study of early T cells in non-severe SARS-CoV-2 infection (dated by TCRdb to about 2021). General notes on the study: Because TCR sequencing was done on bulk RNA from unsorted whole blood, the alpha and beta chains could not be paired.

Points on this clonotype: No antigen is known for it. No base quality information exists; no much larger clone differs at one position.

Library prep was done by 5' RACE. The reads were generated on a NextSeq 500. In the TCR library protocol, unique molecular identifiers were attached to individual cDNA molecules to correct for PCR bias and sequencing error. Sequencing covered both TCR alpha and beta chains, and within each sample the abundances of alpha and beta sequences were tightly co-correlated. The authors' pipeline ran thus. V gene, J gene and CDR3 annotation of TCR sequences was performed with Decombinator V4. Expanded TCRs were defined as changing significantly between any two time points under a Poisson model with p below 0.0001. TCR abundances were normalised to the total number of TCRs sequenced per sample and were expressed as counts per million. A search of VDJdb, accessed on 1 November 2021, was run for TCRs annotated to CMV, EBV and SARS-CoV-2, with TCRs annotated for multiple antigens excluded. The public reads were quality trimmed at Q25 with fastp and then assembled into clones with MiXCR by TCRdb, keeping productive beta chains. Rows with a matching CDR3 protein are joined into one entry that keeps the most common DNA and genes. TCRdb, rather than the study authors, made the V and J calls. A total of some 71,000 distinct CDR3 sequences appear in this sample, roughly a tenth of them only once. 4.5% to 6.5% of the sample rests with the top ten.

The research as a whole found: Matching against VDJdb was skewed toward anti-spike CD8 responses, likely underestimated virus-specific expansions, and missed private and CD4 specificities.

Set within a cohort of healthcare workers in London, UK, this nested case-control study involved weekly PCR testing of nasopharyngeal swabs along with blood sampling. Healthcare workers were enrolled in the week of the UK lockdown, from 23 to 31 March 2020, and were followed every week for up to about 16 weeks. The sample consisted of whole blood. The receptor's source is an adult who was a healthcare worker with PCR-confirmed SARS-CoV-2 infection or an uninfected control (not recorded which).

The DNA sequence is TGTGCCAGCAGCTCAAATACTCCTAGATACCAACTAGCCAAAAACATTCAGTACTTC. This codes for CASSSNTPRYQLAKNIQYF. The receptor chain draws on TRBV7-3 and TRBJ2-4; no D gene is confidently identified. Relative to germline, V is 4 bases shorter and J is 0 bases shorter, with 22 bases between their ends. The germline V gene encodes CDR1 SGHTA and CDR2 FQGTGA. The CDR3, from cysteine to phenylalanine, totals 19 residues. Only the CDR3 region is kept as DNA, spanning 57 bases read in frame from base 1.